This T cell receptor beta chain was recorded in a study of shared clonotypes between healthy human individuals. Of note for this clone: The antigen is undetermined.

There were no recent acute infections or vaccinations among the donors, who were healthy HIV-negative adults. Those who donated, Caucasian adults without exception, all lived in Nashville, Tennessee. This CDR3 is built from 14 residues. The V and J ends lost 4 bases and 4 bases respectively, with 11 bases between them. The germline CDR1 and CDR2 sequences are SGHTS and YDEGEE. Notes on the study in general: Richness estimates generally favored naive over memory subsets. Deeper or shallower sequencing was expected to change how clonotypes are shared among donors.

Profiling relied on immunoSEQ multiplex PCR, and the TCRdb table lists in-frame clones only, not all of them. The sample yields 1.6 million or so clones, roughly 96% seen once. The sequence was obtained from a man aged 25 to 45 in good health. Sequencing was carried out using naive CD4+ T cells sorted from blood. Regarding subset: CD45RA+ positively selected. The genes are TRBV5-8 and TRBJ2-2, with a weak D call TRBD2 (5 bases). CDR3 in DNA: TGTGCCAGCAGCACTAGACCCGTCACCGGGGAGCTGTTTTTT. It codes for CASSTRPVTGELFF. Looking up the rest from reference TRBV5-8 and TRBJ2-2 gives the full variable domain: EAGVTQSPTHLIKTRGQQATLRCSPISGHTSVYWYQQALGLGLQFLLWYDEGEERNRGNFPPRFSGRQFPNYSSELNVNALELEDSALYLCASSTRPVTGELFFGEGSRLTVL.